Below are 9 T cell receptor beta chains sequenced from a single sample in a study of control samples from healthy donors and cancer patients. Measured with immunoSEQ multiplex PCR; TCRdb has only the in-frame clones, and not every one. The sample shows about 160,000 clones, around nine tenths of them seen only once. Sequencing was carried out using blood. The receptors derive from a woman aged 30 to 39 in good health.

The chain has TRBV12-3 or TRBV12-4 and TRBJ2-1, with TRBD2 matching 9 bases. The CDR3 is 12 residues long. V lost 6 bases to trimming and J lost 9 bases; unmatched junction nucleotides: 3. This chain's CDR3 is CASRREGIEQFF. DNA of the CDR3: TGTGCCAGCAGGCGGGAGGGGATTGAGCAGTTCTTC.

The rearrangement uses TRBV6-5 and TRBJ2-7; TRBD1 matches at 12 bases. The J segment lost 6 bases and the V segment lost 5 bases, leaving 5 bases of the junction unmatched. Germline CDR1 MNHEY, CDR2 SVGAGI. The CDR3 loop spans 14 amino acids. CDR3 sequence reads: CASSPGTGGSEQYF. The CDR3 DNA follows: TGTGCCAGCAGTCCCGGGACAGGGGGCTCCGAGCAGTACTTC.

The rearrangement uses TRBV5-4 and TRBJ2-7; D may correspond to TRBD1 or TRBD2 (5 bases each). The CDR3 has 15 residues. V was trimmed by 0 bases and J by 2 bases, leaving 12 bases between them. In germline, CDR1 is SGHNT, CDR2 YYREEE (reference sequence). CDR3 residues: CASSLAEGSTYEQYF. The CDR3 DNA follows: TGTGCCAGCAGCTTGGCCGAGGGGTCAACCTACGAGCAGTACTTC.

This clone was observed a handful of times. The rearrangement links TRBV24-1 to TRBJ1-3; 7 nucleotides agree with TRBD1. CDR1 is KGHDR and CDR2 is SFDVKD in the germline V gene. CDR3 length: 17 amino acids. Trimming cost V 3 bases and J 4 bases; bases outside gene matches: 11. The CDR3 DNA reads TGTGCCACCAGTGATCCCACCCCGACAGGGCAAGGAAACACCATATATTTT. The encoded protein is CATSDPTPTGQGNTIYF.

In its sample, this clone was seen a few times. This sequence joins TRBV5-1 and TRBJ2-1; perhaps TRBD1 as D (6 bases). The germline CDR1 and CDR2 sequences are SGHRS and YFSETQ. The V gene lost 4 bases and the J gene lost 5 bases, with 19 bases spanning the gap. The CDR3 is 16 residues long. In nucleotides, the CDR3 is TGCGCCAGCAGCGCGCTCCGGGACACTGGCAACAATGAGCAGTTCTTC. It is translated as CASSALRDTGNNEQFF. The full variable domain, rest sourced from reference TRBV5-1 and TRBJ2-1, is KAGVTQTPRYLIKTRGQQVTLSCSPISGHRSVSWYQQTPGQGLQFLFEYFSETQRNKGNFPGRFSGRQFSNSRSEMNVSTLELGDSALYLCASSALRDTGNNEQFFGPGTRLTVL.

V is TRBV19 and J is TRBJ2-7; TRBD2 agrees at 13 bases. CDR1 and CDR2 (germline): LNHDA, SQIVND (reference sequence). V dropped 8 bases and J dropped 5; count of bases not matched to a gene: 0. The length of the CDR3 is 12 residues. As DNA, the CDR3 is TGTGCCAGTGGACTAGCGGGAGACGAGCAGTACTTC. Its translation is CASGLAGDEQYF.

The gene calls are TRBV19 and TRBJ1-2; D gene unclear. This CDR3 has 13 residues. Germline V gene sequence: CDR1 LNHDA, CDR2 SQIVND (reference sequence). V was pared by 3 bases and J by 3 bases, with 8 bases between. CDR3 DNA: TGTGCCAGTAGTATGTCTTCGGACTATGGCTACACCTTC. Amino acid sequence: CASSMSSDYGYTF.

In nucleotides, the CDR3 is TGTGCCTGGAGTGTTCGTATCACCGGGGAGCTGTTTTTT. It codes for CAWSVRITGELFF. This sequence joins TRBV30 and TRBJ2-2, with D unclear. Germline assignment: CDR1 GTSNPN and CDR2 SVGIG (reference sequence). Trimming shortened V by 0 bases and J by 4 bases, and 6 bases separated the two germline ends. The CDR3 is made up of 13 amino acids.

The chain links TRBV2 to TRBJ1-2; D gene uncertain. The CDR3 contains 14 residues. Trimming cost V 0 bases and J 8 bases, with 13 bases left between them. Germline V lookup: CDR1 SNHLY, CDR2 FYNNEI. As DNA, the CDR3 is TGTGCCAGCAGTGAAGCGGCGATCGGTTGGGGCTACACCTTC. Protein sequence: CASSEAAIGWGYTF.